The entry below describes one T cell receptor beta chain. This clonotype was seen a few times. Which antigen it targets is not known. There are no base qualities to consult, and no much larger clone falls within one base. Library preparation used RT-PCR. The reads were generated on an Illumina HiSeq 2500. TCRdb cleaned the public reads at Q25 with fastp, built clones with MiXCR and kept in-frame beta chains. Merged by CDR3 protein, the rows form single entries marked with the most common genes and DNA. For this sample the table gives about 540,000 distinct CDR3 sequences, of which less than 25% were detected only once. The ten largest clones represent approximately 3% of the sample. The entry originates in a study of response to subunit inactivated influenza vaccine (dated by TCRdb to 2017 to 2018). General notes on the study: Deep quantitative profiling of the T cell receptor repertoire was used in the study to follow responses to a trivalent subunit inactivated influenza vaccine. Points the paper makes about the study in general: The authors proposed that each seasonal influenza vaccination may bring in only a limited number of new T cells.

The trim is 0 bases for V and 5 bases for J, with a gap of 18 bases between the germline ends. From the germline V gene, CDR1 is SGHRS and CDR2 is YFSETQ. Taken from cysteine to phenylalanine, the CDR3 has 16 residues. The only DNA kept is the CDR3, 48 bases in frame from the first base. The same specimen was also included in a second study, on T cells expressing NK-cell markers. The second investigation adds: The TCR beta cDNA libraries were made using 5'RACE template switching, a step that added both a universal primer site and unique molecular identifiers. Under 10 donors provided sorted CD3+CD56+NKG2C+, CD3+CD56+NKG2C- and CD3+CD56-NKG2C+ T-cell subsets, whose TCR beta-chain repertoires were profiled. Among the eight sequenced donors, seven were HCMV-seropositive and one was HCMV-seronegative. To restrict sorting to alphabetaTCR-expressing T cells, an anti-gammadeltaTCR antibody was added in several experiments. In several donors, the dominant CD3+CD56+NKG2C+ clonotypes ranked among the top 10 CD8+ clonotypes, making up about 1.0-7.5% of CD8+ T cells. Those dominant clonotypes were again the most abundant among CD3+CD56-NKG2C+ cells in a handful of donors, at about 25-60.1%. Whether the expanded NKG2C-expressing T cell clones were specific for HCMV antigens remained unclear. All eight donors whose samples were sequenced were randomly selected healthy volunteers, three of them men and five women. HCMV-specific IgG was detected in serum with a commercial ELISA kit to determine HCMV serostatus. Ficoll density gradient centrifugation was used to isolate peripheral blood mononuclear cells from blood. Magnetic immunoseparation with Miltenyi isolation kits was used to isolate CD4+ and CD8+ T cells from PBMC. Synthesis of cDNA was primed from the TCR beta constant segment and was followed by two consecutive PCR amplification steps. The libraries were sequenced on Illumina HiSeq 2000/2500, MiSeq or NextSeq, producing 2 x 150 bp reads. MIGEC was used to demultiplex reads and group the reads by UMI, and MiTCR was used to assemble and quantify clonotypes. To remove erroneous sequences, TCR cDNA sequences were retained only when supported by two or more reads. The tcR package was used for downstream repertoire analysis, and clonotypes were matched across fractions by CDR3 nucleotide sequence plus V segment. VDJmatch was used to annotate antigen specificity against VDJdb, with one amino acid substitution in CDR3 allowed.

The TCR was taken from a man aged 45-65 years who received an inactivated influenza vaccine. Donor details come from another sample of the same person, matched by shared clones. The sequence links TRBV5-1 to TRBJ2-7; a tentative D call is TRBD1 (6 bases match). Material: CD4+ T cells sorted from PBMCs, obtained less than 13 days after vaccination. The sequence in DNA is TGCGCCAGCAGCTTGGCCTTCGCCCACACAGGGCACGAGCAGTACTTC. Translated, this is CASSLAFAHTGHEQYF. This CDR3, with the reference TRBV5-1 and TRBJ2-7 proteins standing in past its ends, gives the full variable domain KAGVTQTPRYLIKTRGQQVTLSCSPISGHRSVSWYQQTPGQGLQFLFEYFSETQRNKGNFPGRFSGRQFSNSRSEMNVSTLELGDSALYLCASSLAFAHTGHEQYFGPGTRLTVT.